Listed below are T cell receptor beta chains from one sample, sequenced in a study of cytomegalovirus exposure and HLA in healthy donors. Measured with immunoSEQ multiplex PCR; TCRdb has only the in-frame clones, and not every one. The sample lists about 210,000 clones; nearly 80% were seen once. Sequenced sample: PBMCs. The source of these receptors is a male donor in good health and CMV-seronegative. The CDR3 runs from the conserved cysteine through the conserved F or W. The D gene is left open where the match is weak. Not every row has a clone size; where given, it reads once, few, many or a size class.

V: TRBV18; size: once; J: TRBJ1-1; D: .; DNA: TGTGCCAGCTCACCAGGCAGCGAGAACACTGAAGCTTTCTTT; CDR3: CASSPGSENTEAFF
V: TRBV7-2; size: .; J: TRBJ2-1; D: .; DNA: TGTGCCAGCAGCTTAACCGGCAGGGCCCATGAGCAGTTCTTC; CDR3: CASSLTGRAHEQFF
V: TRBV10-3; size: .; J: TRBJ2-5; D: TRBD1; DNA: TGTGCCATCAGTGGGGACAGAGGAGAGACCCAGTACTTC; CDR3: CAISGDRGETQYF
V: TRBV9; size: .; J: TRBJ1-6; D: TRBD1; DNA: TGTGCCAGCAGCGACACTCTCGGGACAGGTGACCTTAATTCACCCCTCCACTTT; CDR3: CASSDTLGTGDLNSPLHF
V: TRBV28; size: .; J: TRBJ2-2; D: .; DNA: TGTGCCAGCAATCCCCGGGGCGGGGTAGGAACCGGGGAGCTGTTTTTT; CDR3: CASNPRGGVGTGELFF
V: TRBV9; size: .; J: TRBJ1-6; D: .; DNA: TGTGCCAGCAGCGCCGATACAGGGCTTAATTCACCCCTCCACTTT; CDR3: CASSADTGLNSPLHF
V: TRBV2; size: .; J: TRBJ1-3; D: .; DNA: TGTGCCAGTACAGGTTATTCTGGAAACACCATATATTTT; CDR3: CASTGYSGNTIYF
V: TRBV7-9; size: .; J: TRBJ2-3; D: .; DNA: TGTGCCAGCAGCTCGAGGGCCCAACAACCCCCAGATACGCAGTATTTT; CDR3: CASSSRAQQPPDTQYF
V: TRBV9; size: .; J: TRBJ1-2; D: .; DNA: TGTGCCAGCAGCGTAGTCGACAGAAGTTATGGCTACACCTTC; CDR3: CASSVVDRSYGYTF
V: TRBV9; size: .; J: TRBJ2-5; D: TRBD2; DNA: TGTGCCAGCAGCGTTGGCGGGAGGAAGGTCGGAGAGACCCAGTACTTC; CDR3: CASSVGGRKVGETQYF
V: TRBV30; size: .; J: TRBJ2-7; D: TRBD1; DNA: TGTGCCTGGGAAGGACAGGCGCAGCCCTACGAGCAGTACTTC; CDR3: CAWEGQAQPYEQYF
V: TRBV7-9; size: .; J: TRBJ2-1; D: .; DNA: TGTGCCAGCAGCTTATCTGACAGTTCCTACAATGAGCAGTTCTTC; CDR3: CASSLSDSSYNEQFF
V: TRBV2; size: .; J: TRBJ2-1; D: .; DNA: TGTGCCAGCAGTGAAGCGCCACTCATAGCCCACAATGAGCAGTTCTTC; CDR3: CASSEAPLIAHNEQFF
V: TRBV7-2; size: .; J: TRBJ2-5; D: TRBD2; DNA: TGTGCCAGCAGCTTACTAGCGGGGGGGCTGGAGACCCAGTACTTC; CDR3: CASSLLAGGLETQYF
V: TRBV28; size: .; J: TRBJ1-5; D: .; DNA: TGTGCCAGCAGGGGTACAGGGTGGAATCAGCCCCAGCATTTT; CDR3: CASRGTGWNQPQHF
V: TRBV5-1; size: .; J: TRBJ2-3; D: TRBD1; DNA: TGCGCCAGCAGCTGGTCAGGGGGCAGCACAGATACGCAGTATTTT; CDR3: CASSWSGGSTDTQYF
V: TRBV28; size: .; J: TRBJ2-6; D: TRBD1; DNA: TGTGCCAGCAGTTCGCAGGGGGCGCGAGGGGCCAACGTCCTGACTTTC; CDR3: CASSSQGARGANVLTF
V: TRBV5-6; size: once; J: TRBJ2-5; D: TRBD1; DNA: TGTGCCAGCAGCTTGTCCGGGACAGAAGAGACCCAGTACTTC; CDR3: CASSLSGTEETQYF
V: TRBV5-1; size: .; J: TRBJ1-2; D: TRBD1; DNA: TGCGCCAGCAGCGTCGACAGGGATGGTGGCTACACCTTC; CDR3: CASSVDRDGGYTF
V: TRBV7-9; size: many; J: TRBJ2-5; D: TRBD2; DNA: TGTGCCAGCAGCTCATGGACTAGCGCAACACAAGAGACCCAGTACTTC; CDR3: CASSSWTSATQETQYF
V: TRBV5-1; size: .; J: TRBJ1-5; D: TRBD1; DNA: TGCGCCAGCAGCTTGGAGGGACAGGGCAATCAGCCCCAGCATTTT; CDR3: CASSLEGQGNQPQHF
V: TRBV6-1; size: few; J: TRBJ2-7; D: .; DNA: TGTGCCAGCAGCCCTCCCACTCTCTCCTACGAGCAGTACTTC; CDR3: CASSPPTLSYEQYF
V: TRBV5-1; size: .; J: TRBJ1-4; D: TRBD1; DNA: TGCGCCAGCAGCCGGACAGGGGGGTTGACTAATGAAAAACTGTTTTTT; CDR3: CASSRTGGLTNEKLFF
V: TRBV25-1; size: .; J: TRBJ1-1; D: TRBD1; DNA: TGTGCCAGCAGCGCGACGGGACAGAGAGAGGAAGCTTTCTTT; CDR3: CASSATGQREEAFF
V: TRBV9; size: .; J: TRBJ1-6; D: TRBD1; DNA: TGTGCCAGCAGCGCCCCGGGGACAGGGGGTGAGAATTCACCCCTCCACTTT; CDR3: CASSAPGTGGENSPLHF
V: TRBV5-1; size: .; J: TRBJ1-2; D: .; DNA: TGCGCCAGCAGCTTTTCCCTCCATTGGAGCGATGGCTACACCTTC; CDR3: CASSFSLHWSDGYTF
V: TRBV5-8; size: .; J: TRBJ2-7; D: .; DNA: TGTGCCAGCAGCCGGGGTGGGCGCGGGAAACCGCCCGAGCAGTACTTC; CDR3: CASSRGGRGKPPEQYF
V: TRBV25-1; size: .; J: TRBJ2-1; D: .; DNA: TGTGCCAGCAGTGTTGGGCGCAATGAGCAGTTCTTC; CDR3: CASSVGRNEQFF
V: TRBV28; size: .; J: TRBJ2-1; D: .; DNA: TGTGCCAGCAGTTTATACACTACTGAGCAGTTCTTC; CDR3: CASSLYTTEQFF
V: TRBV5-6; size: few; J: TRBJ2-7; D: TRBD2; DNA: TGTGCCAGCAGCTTCGTAGCGGGGGGCCCCTACGAGCAGTACTTC; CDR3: CASSFVAGGPYEQYF
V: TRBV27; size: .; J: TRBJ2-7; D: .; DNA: TGTGCCAGCAGTCGACAGATAACCTCCTACGAGCAGTACTTC; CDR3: CASSRQITSYEQYF
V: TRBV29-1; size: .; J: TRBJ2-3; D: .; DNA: TGCAGCGTTGCCAGCGGGAGCACAGATACGCAGTATTTT; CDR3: CSVASGSTDTQYF
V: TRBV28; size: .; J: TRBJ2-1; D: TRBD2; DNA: TGTGCCAGCGCTCTTTCCTATCGTTACGGGAGGGCTAGGAATGAGCAGTTCTTC; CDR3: CASALSYRYGRARNEQFF
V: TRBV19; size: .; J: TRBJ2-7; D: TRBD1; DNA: TGTGCCAGTAGGGCCCCGACAGGGTACGAGCAGTACTTC; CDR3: CASRAPTGYEQYF
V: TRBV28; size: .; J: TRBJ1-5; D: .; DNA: TGTGCCAGCAGTCGGCAGGCGGGGATGCAGCCCCAGCATTTT; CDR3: CASSRQAGMQPQHF
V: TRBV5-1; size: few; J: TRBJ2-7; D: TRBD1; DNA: TGCGCCAGCACGCGACAGGGACAGTCTTACGAGCAGTACTTC; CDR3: CASTRQGQSYEQYF